This T cell receptor beta chain was identified in a study of blood T cell repertoires in COVID-19. This CDR3 has 13 amino acids. Germline loops: CDR1 SEHNR, CDR2 FQNEAQ (reference sequence). The V gene lost 2 bases and the J gene lost 6 bases, with 8 bases spanning the gap. Sequencing was performed with immunoSEQ multiplex PCR; in TCRdb, only in-frame clones are kept and a portion is missing. The sample shows approximately 480,000 clones, roughly 90% of them seen only once. Ages ranged from about 18 to 89 years, with residence in 24 US areas. Cohort 3 donors were reported recovered after two negative PCRs, clearance, or symptom resolution.

This TCR came from a woman aged 18 to 35 who had recovered from COVID-19. V usage is TRBV7-9 and J usage is TRBJ2-1; no firm D call. Sequences were obtained from PBMCs or T cells enriched from blood (not recorded which). The CDR3 loop is CASSLIRGNEQFF. Written as DNA, the CDR3 is TGTGCCAGCAGCTTAATACGAGGCAATGAGCAGTTCTTC.